This T cell receptor (beta chain) was obtained from a study of blood T cell repertoires in COVID-19. V shed 9 bases and J shed 5 bases, with 10 bases lying between them. The CDR3 length is 11 residues. The germline V gene encodes CDR1 KGHDR and CDR2 SFDVKD. Clones were sequenced by immunoSEQ multiplex PCR, and TCRdb holds only the in-frame ones, with some missing. Of 150,000 to 200,000 clones listed, around nine tenths are singletons. This TCR came from a woman in her 70s with COVID-19, enrolled during active disease. The sample taken for sequencing was peripheral blood. This chain links TRBV24-1 with TRBJ2-7; D uncertain. CDR3 nucleotides: TGTGCCACCCAGTATCAGGACGAGCAGTACTTC. Amino acid sequence: CATQYQDEQYF.